This T cell receptor beta chain was identified in a study of T cell responses to AZD1222 COVID-19 vaccine. Clones were read by immunoSEQ multiplex PCR, and TCRdb kept only the in-frame ones, dropping some. The top ten hold about 3% of the sample, which has around 160,000 clones, under 95% seen once. Study results and caveats: Clonal diversity may have been underestimated, and the donors were mostly white British, with more females than males.

Note on this clone: What it binds is not known.

This TCR was recovered from an adult in good health. This material consisted of peripheral blood, taken on day 0 of MenACWY control vaccination.

The CDR3 sequence is CASSQGLVRLGYNEQFF. The CDR3 coding sequence is TGTGCCAGCAGCCAAGGACTAGTTCGTCTTGGCTACAATGAGCAGTTCTTC. The chain joins TRBV4-2 to TRBJ2-1; perhaps TRBD2 as D (6 bases). Trimming removed 1 base from V and 3 bases from J, with 16 bases in between. This CDR3 is 17 amino acids long. Germline V gene sequence: CDR1 LGHNA, CDR2 YNFKEQ.